A single sample is the source of the 19 T cell receptor beta chains below, sequenced in a study of blood T cells in healthy people across ages. A second PCR, run for roughly 7 to 11 cycles, used a sample-barcoded 5' primer plus a J-beta primer mix. TCRdb recomputed calls from the 5' RACE reads with MiXCR, one row per CDR3 protein. Of roughly 550,000 distinct CDR3 sequences in the sample, around 24% were seen once. These sequences were also reported in another study, on T cells of mothers and their children.

Sequencing was carried out using blood. All receptors derive from a boy younger than 18 in good health.

This chain links TRBV5-6 with TRBJ1-4; weak D call: TRBD1 (5 bases). CDR1 and CDR2 from the germline V gene are SGHDT and YYEEEE. V dropped 3 bases and J dropped 3 bases, with 15 bases sitting between them. This CDR3 contains 16 residues. The CDR3 DNA reads TGTGCCAGCAGCTCCGGGGCGGGGCTGTCTAATGAAAAACTGTTTTTT. It is translated as CASSSGAGLSNEKLFF.

The chain links TRBV3-1 to TRBJ2-1, with TRBD1 matching 9 bases. Germline CDR1 LGHDT, CDR2 YNNKEL (reference sequence). V dropped 0 bases and J dropped 10; count of bases not matched to a gene: 7. The CDR3 totals 15 residues. As DNA, the CDR3 is TGTGCCAGCAGCCAAGAAATACAGGGGGCGGGCGAGCAGTTCTTC. Amino acid sequence: CASSQEIQGAGEQFF.

This clonotype turned up a few times. The genes are TRBV27 and TRBJ1-6; D gene uncertain. V shed 8 bases and J shed 10 bases, with 15 bases lying between them. In germline, CDR1 is MNHEY, CDR2 SMNVEV (reference sequence). The CDR3 is 13 residues long. The CDR3 bases are TGTGCCAGCGGGGAGTTGATGGAGTCACCCCTCCACTTT. The encoded protein is CASGELMESPLHF.

The rearrangement uses TRBV20-1 and TRBJ2-4, with 11 bases lining up with TRBD2. The CDR3 runs to 16 residues. J lost 4 bases, V lost 6 bases, and 11 bases had no gene match. Germline values: CDR1 DFQATT, CDR2 SNEGSKA (reference sequence). DNA of the CDR3: TGCAGTGCCGCCGGAGGTAGCGGGAGGGATAAAAACATTCAGTACTTC. Its translation: CSAAGGSGRDKNIQYF.

The V call is TRBV29-1, the J call TRBJ1-4; TRBD1 matches 10 bases. J was trimmed by 4 bases and V by 4 bases; bases with no gene match: 6. The germline V gene encodes CDR1 SQVTM and CDR2 ANQGSEA. The CDR3 is 15 amino acids. The DNA of the CDR3 is TGCAGCGTTGGAACGACAGGGGGCGGTAATGAAAAACTGTTTTTT. Translating gives CSVGTTGGGNEKLFF.

This chain joins TRBV6-6 and TRBJ1-4; D is possibly TRBD1 (6 bases). Per germline, CDR1 MNHNY and CDR2 SVGAGI (reference sequence). The CDR3 is made up of 17 amino acids. V was trimmed by 8 bases and J by 6 bases, leaving 25 bases between them. The CDR3 DNA sequence: TGTGCCAGCTGGGATAGGGACACATTAAACGGTGATGAAAAACTGTTTTTT. Translating gives CASWDRDTLNGDEKLFF.

The rearrangement joins TRBV5-6 to TRBJ1-2, with TRBD1 matching 7 bases. Germline trimming cut 2 bases from V and 8 bases from J; bases unmatched to any gene: 0. This CDR3 has 11 amino acids. In germline, CDR1 is SGHDT, CDR2 YYEEEE. The CDR3 coding sequence is TGTGCCAGCAGCTTACAGGGGGGCTACACCTTC. Translating it yields CASSLQGGYTF.

This clonotype has only a few counts. CDR3 sequence (DNA): TGCAGTGCTTATAAAACAGGGGTAGTGGATTCACCCCTCCACTTT. It is translated as CSAYKTGVVDSPLHF. The genes are TRBV20-1 and TRBJ1-6; TRBD1 aligns across 7 bases. The V gene end was trimmed by 5 bases and the J gene end by 8 bases; junction bases not matched to a gene: 12. This CDR3 comprises 15 residues. The V gene's germline CDR1 is DFQATT and CDR2 SNEGSKA (reference sequence).

The rearrangement uses TRBV20-1 and TRBJ2-5; no definite D call. From germline, CDR1 is DFQATT and CDR2 SNEGSKA (reference sequence). Trimming took off 7 bases at V and 4 bases at J, with 22 bases between the two ends. CDR3 length: 15 amino acids. CDR3 region: CSVIMDRSGRETQYF. CDR3 nucleotide sequence: TGCAGTGTCATCATGGATAGGTCTGGGCGAGAGACCCAGTACTTC.

The rearrangement links TRBV28 to TRBJ2-5; 7 nucleotides agree with TRBD1. The J call may be faulty, since TRBJ2-7 better matches the DNA end. The CDR3 has 15 amino acids. CDR1 and CDR2 from the germline V gene are MDHEN and SYDVKM. CDR3 sequence: CASSLWGRGRYEQYF. The CDR3, as DNA: TGTGCCAGCAGTTTATGGGGAAGGGGGCGATACGAGCAGTACTTC.

This clonotype has only a few counts. The CDR3 ends on some other residue instead of the conserved phenylalanine or tryptophan, so this is likely a read error. This chain links TRBV27 with TRBJ1-1, with 7 bases fitting TRBD1. Trimming cost V 5 bases and J 3 bases; bases outside gene matches: 6. Germline CDR1 is MNHEY and CDR2 is SMNVEV (reference sequence). This CDR3 is 14 amino acids long. CDR3 protein: CASSPDRADTEAFS. DNA for the CDR3: TGTGCCAGCAGTCCAGACAGGGCGGACACTGAAGCTTTCTCT.

The chain links TRBV27 to TRBJ1-2; D may be TRBD1 (6 bases). The CDR3 runs to 15 residues. CDR1 and CDR2 (germline): MNHEY, SMNVEV (reference sequence). V lost 7 bases and J 1 base, leaving 16 bases between the germline ends. The CDR3 region is CASTGGARSNYGYTF. The DNA for the CDR3 is TGTGCCAGCACTGGGGGGGCGCGGAGTAACTATGGCTACACCTTC.

The chain combines TRBV7-2 with TRBJ1-5; D is unclear. The V end lost 3 bases, the J end lost 1 base, and 7 bases lay between the germline ends. Germline V gene lookup returns CDR1 SGHTA and CDR2 FQGNSA. The CDR3 is 14 amino acids. The CDR3: CASSFGVSNQPQHF. Here the CDR3 DNA reads TGTGCCAGCAGCTTCGGGGTGAGCAATCAGCCCCAGCATTTT.

This rearrangement joins TRBV7-2 to TRBJ2-7; D remains unclear. This CDR3 spans 14 amino acids. The V gene lost 1 base and the J gene lost 2 bases, with 9 bases spanning the gap. CDR1 is SGHTA and CDR2 is FQGNSA in the germline V gene. CDR3 protein: CASSLDSSPYEQYF. The CDR3 coding sequence is TGTGCCAGCAGCTTAGACAGCAGCCCCTACGAGCAGTACTTC.

The chain carries TRBV7-9 and TRBJ2-6, with TRBD2 identical over 7 bases. With 5 bases clipped from V and 3 bases from J, the junction kept 7 bases outside the gene matches. Germline CDR1 is SEHNR and CDR2 is FQNEAQ (reference sequence). The CDR3 length is 16 residues. This chain's CDR3 is CASSLGAGFGANVLTF. The CDR3 DNA reads TGTGCCAGCAGCCTAGGAGCGGGGTTTGGGGCCAACGTCCTGACTTTC.

This clonotype was seen many times. The chain links TRBV28 to TRBJ2-1; 7 nucleotides match TRBD2. The CDR3 contains 13 residues. After removal of 3 bases from V and 9 bases from J, the junction contained 5 bases not matched to a gene. Germline V gene data show CDR1 as MDHEN and CDR2 as SYDVKM. CDR3 sequence reads: CASSFRLAGEQFF. CDR3 DNA sequence: TGTGCCAGCAGTTTTCGGTTAGCGGGTGAGCAGTTCTTC.

The V call is TRBV20-1, the J call TRBJ2-3, with 8 nucleotides matching TRBD1. The CDR3 has 14 residues. J was trimmed by 2 bases and V by 4 bases; bases with no gene match: 5. The germline CDR1 and CDR2 sequences are DFQATT and SNEGSKA (reference sequence). The CDR3 sequence is CSAIDRGYTDTQYF. The CDR3 DNA follows: TGCAGTGCTATCGACAGGGGCTACACAGATACGCAGTATTTT.

In this sample, this clonotype turned up a few times. The rearrangement joins TRBV2 to TRBJ1-4; a weak D match, TRBD1 (5 bases). Between the trimmed V and J ends, which lost 4 bases and 7 bases, there was a span of 13 bases. Germline V CDR1 and CDR2: SNHLY, FYNNEI. This CDR3 is built from 14 residues. The CDR3 sequence is CASSAVMGGEKLFF. As DNA, the CDR3 is TGTGCCAGCAGTGCAGTCATGGGGGGTGAAAAACTGTTTTTT.

This clonotype was observed a few times. The chain uses TRBV20-1 and TRBJ2-5; 10 bases match TRBD2. Germline V gene lookup returns CDR1 DFQATT and CDR2 SNEGSKA (reference sequence). J was trimmed by 3 bases and V by 6 bases; bases with no gene match: 13. CDR3 length: 16 residues. CDR3 bases: TGCAGTGCAGAGTGGCCCCGGACTAGCGGCGAAGAGACCCAGTACTTC. Translating it yields CSAEWPRTSGEETQYF.